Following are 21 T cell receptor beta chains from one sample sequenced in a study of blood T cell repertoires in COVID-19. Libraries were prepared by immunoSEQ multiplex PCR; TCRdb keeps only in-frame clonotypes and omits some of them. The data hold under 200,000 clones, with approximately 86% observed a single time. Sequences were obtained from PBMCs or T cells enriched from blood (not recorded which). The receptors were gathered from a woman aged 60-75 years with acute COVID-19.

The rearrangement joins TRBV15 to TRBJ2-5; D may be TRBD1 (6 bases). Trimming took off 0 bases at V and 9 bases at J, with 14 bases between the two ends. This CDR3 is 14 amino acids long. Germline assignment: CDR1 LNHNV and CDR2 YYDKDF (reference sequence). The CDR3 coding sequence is TGTGCCACCAGCAGAGATCAGGGGCATCGTTCCCAGTACTTC. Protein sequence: CATSRDQGHRSQYF.

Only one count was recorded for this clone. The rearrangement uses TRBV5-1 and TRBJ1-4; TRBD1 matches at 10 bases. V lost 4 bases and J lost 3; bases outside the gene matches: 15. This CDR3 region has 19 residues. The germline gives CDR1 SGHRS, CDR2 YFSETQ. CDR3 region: CASSEKLPGQGLPNEKLFF. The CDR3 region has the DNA TGCGCCAGCAGCGAAAAACTCCCGGGACAGGGGCTACCTAATGAAAAACTGTTTTTT. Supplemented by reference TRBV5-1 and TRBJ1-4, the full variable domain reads KAGVTQTPRYLIKTRGQQVTLSCSPISGHRSVSWYQQTPGQGLQFLFEYFSETQRNKGNFPGRFSGRQFSNSRSEMNVSTLELGDSALYLCASSEKLPGQGLPNEKLFFGSGTQLSVL.

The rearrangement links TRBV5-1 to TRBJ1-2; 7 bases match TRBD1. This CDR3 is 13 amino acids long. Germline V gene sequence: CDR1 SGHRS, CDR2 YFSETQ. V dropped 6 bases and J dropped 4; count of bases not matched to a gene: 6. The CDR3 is CASTLTGTYGYTF. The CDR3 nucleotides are TGCGCCAGCACCCTGACAGGGACCTATGGCTACACCTTC.

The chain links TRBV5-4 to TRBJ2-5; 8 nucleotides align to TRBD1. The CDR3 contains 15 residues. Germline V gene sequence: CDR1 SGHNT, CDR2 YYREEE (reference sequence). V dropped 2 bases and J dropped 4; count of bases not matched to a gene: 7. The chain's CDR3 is CASSFPGTGVETQYF. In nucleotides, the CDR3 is TGTGCCAGCAGCTTCCCCGGGACAGGAGTAGAGACCCAGTACTTC.

The DNA of the CDR3 is TGCAGTGCTAGAGGCAGGCGAGGCTACACCTTC. Protein product: CSARGRRGYTF. The chain has TRBV20-1 and TRBJ1-2, with D uncertain. The CDR3 has 11 residues. The V gene lost 1 base and the J gene lost 8 bases, with 8 bases spanning the gap. CDR1 and CDR2 (germline): DFQATT, SNEGSKA (reference sequence).

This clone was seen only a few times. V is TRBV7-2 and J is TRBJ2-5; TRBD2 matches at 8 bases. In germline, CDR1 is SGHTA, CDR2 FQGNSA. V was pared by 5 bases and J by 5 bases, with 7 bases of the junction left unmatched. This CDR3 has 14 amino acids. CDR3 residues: CASSPGGARETQYF. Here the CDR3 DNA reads TGTGCCAGCAGCCCCGGGGGGGCCCGGGAGACCCAGTACTTC.

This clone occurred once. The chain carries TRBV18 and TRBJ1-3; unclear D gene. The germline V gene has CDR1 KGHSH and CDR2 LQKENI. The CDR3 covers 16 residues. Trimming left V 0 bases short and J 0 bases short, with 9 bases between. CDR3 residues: CASSPPTAHSGNTIYF. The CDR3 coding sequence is TGTGCCAGCTCACCACCCACAGCTCACTCTGGAAACACCATATATTTT.

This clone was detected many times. This chain's CDR3 is CASSQGLRYNEQFF. The DNA for the CDR3 is TGTGCCAGCAGCCAGGGACTCCGTTACAATGAGCAGTTCTTC. The chain employs TRBV7-9 and TRBJ2-1, with D possibly TRBD2 on 6 matching bases. The CDR3 extends over 14 amino acids. Trimming removed 5 bases from V and 4 bases from J, with 12 bases in between. CDR1 and CDR2 (germline): SEHNR, FQNEAQ (reference sequence).

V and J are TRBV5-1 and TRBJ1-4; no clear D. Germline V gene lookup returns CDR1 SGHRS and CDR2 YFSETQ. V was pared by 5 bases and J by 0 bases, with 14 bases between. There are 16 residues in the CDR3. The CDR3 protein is CASRSTSGSTNEKLFF. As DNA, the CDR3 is TGCGCCAGCAGGTCTACGTCGGGATCAACTAATGAAAAACTGTTTTTT.

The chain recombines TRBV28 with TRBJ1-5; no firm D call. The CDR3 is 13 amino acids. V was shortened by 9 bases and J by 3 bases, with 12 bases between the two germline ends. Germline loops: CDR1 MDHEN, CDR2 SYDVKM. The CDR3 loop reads CASRSQINQPQHF. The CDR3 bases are TGTGCCAGTAGGAGTCAGATCAATCAGCCCCAGCATTTT.

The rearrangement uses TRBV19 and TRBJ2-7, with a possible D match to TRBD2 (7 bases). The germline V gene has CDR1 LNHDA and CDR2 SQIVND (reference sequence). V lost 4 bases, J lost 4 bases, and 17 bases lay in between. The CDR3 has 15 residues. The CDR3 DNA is TGTGCCAGTAGTAAGGGGGACTACCTAGCATACGAGCAGTACTTC. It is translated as CASSKGDYLAYEQYF.

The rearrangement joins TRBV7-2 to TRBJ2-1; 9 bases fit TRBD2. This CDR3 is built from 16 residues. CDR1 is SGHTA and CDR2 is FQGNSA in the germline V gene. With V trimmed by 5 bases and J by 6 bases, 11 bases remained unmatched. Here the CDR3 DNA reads TGTGCCAGCAGCCTCCTGGCTAGCGGGGCAATCAATGAGCAGTTCTTC. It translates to CASSLLASGAINEQFF.

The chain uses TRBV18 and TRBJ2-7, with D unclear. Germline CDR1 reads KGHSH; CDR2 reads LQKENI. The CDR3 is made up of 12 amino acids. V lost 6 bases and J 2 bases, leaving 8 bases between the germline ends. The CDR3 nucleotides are TGTGCCAGCTCCCCCAGTGCCTACGAGCAGTACTTC. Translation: CASSPSAYEQYF.

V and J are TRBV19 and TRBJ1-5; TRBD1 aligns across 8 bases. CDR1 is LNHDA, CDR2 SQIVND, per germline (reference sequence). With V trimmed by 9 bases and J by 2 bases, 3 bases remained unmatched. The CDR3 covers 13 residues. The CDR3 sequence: CASGTGGNQPQHF. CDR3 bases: TGTGCCAGCGGGACAGGAGGCAATCAGCCCCAGCATTTT.

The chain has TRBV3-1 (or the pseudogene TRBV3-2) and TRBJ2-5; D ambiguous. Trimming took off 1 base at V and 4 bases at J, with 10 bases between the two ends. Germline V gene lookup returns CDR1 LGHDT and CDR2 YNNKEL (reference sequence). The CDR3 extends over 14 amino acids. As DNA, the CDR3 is TGTGCCAGCAGCCAAGGACTGAACCCAGAGACCCAGTACTTC. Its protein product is CASSQGLNPETQYF.

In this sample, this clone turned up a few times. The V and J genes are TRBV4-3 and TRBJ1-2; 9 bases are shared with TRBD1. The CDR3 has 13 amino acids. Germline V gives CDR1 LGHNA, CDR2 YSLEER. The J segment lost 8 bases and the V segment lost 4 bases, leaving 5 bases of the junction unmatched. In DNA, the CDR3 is TGCGCCAGCAGCCGGGACAGGGAGGGCGGCTACACCTTC. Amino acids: CASSRDREGGYTF.

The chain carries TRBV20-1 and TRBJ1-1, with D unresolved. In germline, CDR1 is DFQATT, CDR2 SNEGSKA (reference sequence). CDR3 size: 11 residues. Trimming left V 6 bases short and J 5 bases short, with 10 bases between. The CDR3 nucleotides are TGCAGTGCAGCTTGGTATACTGAAGCTTTCTTT. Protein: CSAAWYTEAFF.

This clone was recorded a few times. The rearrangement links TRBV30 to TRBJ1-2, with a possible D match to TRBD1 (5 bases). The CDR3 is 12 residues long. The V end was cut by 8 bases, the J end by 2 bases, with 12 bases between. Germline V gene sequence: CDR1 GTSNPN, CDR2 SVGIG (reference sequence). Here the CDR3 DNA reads TGTGCCGGGGGGGGAGCCAACTATGGCTACACCTTC. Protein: CAGGGANYGYTF.

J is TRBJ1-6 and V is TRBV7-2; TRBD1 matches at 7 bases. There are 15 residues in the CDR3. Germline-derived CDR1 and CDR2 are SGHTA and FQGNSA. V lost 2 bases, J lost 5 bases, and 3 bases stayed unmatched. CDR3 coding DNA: TGTGCCAGCAGCTTACAGGGGACAGATAATTCACCCCTCCACTTT. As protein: CASSLQGTDNSPLHF.

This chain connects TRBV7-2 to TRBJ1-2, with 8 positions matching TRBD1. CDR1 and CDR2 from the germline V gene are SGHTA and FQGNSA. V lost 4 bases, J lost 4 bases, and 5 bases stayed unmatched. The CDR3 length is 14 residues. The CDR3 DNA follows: TGTGCCAGCAGCTCACAGGGGGTGGGCTATGGCTACACCTTC. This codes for CASSSQGVGYGYTF.

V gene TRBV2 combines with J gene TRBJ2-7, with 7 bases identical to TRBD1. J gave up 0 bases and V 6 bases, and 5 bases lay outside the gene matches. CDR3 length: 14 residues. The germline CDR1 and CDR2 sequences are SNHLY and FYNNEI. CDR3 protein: CASRKQGSSYEQYF. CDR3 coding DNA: TGTGCCAGCAGAAAACAGGGGAGCTCCTACGAGCAGTACTTC.